This T cell receptor beta chain appears in the sequencing data of a study of cytomegalovirus exposure and HLA in healthy donors. The CDR3 consists of 14 residues. The V gene's germline CDR1 is MDHEN and CDR2 SYDVKM. The V and J ends lost 5 bases and 0 bases, in that order; junction bases with no gene match: 4. Both 60 Vbeta primers and 13 Jbeta primers went into the PCR. Measured with immunoSEQ multiplex PCR; TCRdb has only the in-frame clones, and not every one. Counted here are 30,000 to 40,000 clones, 90% occurring once; the ten biggest clones make up less than 3.5%. Study results and caveats: The study carried out a later analysis of TCR beta sequences. It associated approximately 15,000 of them with specific HLA alleles at a false discovery rate of 0.05. For TCR beta chains, V- and J-gene trimming was later linked to a missense DCLRE1C variant. What a later analysis reportedly showed was that an Asian-associated ancestry cluster had fewer N-insertions than the approximately 700-donor mean.

Worth noting for this clone: The target antigen is unknown.

Sequencing input: PBMCs. This clonotype originated in a woman younger than 35 in good health and CMV-seronegative. V gene TRBV28 combines with J gene TRBJ2-7; 7 bases are a match to TRBD2. The CDR3 loop reads CASSLQRDSYEQYF. Here the CDR3 DNA reads TGTGCCAGCAGTCTTCAGCGGGACTCCTACGAGCAGTACTTC. Full variable domain (outside the CDR3, taken from reference TRBV28 and TRBJ2-7): DVKVTQSSRYLVKRTGEKVFLECVQDMDHENMFWYRQDPGLGLRLIYFSYDVKMKEKGDIPEGYSVSREKKERFSLILESASTNQTSMYLCASSLQRDSYEQYFGPGTRLTVT.